These 29 T cell receptor beta chains were all obtained from the same sample, sequenced in a study of T cells in localized non-small cell lung cancer. Libraries were prepared by immunoSEQ multiplex PCR; TCRdb keeps only in-frame clonotypes and omits some of them. The sample shows more than 100,000 clones, around 90% of them seen only once. This sample comprised peripheral blood, obtained before any cancer treatment. Source of these receptors: a female donor over 55 with stage I lung adenocarcinoma.

The V and J genes are TRBV5-4 and TRBJ1-1; TRBD1 might be the D (6 bases). This CDR3 spans 14 amino acids. CDR1 SGHNT and CDR2 YYREEE come from the germline V gene (reference sequence). Deletions cut 4 bases from V and 4 bases from J, with 14 bases between. The CDR3 loop reads CASSTDRLGTEAFF. The CDR3 DNA is TGTGCCAGCAGCACTGACAGGTTGGGCACTGAAGCTTTCTTT.

The chain is built from TRBV27 and TRBJ2-1; D gene unclear. Germline V lookup: CDR1 MNHEY, CDR2 SMNVEV (reference sequence). The CDR3 spans 16 residues. V gave up 4 bases and J gave up 0 bases, with 13 bases separating them. CDR3 residues: CASSSQVPSSYNEQFF. The DNA for the CDR3 is TGTGCCAGCAGTTCCCAGGTCCCCAGCTCCTACAATGAGCAGTTCTTC.

With regard to this clone: Additional DNA sequences in this sample encode the identical CDR3. CDR3 amino acids: CASSLGENTIYF. For the CDR3, the DNA is TGTGCCAGCAGCCTGGGCGAAAACACCATATATTTT. This chain uses TRBV7-8 with TRBJ1-3; D not resolved. This CDR3 comprises 12 residues. Between the trimmed V and J ends, which lost 5 bases and 6 bases, there was a span of 8 bases. CDR1 and CDR2 (germline): SGHVS, FQNEAQ.

This chain joins TRBV28 and TRBJ2-7, with 7 bases aligning to TRBD1. Germline assignment: CDR1 MDHEN and CDR2 SYDVKM. J was trimmed by 2 bases and V by 6 bases; bases with no gene match: 10. The CDR3 has 15 residues. DNA of the CDR3: TGTGCCAGCAGCCGCCCCGGGACAGTGACCTACGAGCAGTACTTC. This encodes CASSRPGTVTYEQYF.

The V gene is TRBV6-5, the J gene TRBJ2-2, with TRBD2 identical over 8 bases. The CDR3 spans 15 residues. J lost 6 bases, V lost 5 bases, and 8 bases had no gene match. Germline V gives CDR1 MNHEY, CDR2 SVGAGI. The CDR3 loop is CASSVPAGVSGELFF. The CDR3 DNA reads TGTGCCAGCAGTGTTCCAGCGGGAGTCTCCGGGGAGCTGTTTTTT.

This clone was observed once. The chain couples TRBV2 to TRBJ2-7, with 8 bases fitting TRBD2. CDR3 length: 15 amino acids. Trimming cost V 6 bases and J 1 base; bases outside gene matches: 8. The V gene's germline CDR1 is SNHLY and CDR2 FYNNEI. The CDR3 DNA sequence: TGTGCCAGCAGGAGCACTAGCGGTAGATCCTACGAGCAGTACTTC. As protein: CASRSTSGRSYEQYF. Variable domain in full (rest from reference TRBV2 and TRBJ2-7): EPEVTQTPSHQVTQMGQEVILRCVPISNHLYFYWYRQILGQKVEFLVSFYNNEISEKSEIFDDQFSVERPDGSNFTLKIRSTKLEDSAMYFCASRSTSGRSYEQYFGPGTRLTVT.

The V and J genes are TRBV11-3 and TRBJ2-5; D gene unclear. This CDR3 spans 13 amino acids. Trimming took off 5 bases at V and 5 bases at J, with 12 bases between the two ends. Germline lookup yields CDR1 SGHNT and CDR2 YENEEA. CDR3 amino acids: CASSASEAETQYF. The CDR3 nucleotides read TGTGCCAGCAGCGCCAGTGAGGCGGAGACCCAGTACTTC.

The chain employs TRBV19 and TRBJ2-3; 9 nucleotides align to TRBD2. V trimming: 5 bases; J trimming: 5 bases; junction bases outside the gene matches: 8. Per the germline V gene, CDR1 is LNHDA and CDR2 is SQIVND (reference sequence). The CDR3 consists of 15 residues. The CDR3, as DNA: TGTGCCAGTAGTGAGATAGCGGGAGTTGGAGATACGCAGTATTTT. Protein: CASSEIAGVGDTQYF. The full variable domain, with the rest looked up from reference TRBV19 and TRBJ2-3, is DGGITQSPKYLFRKEGQNVTLSCEQNLNHDAMYWYRQDPGQGLRLIYYSQIVNDFQKGDIAEGYSVSREKKESFPLTVTSAQKNPTAFYLCASSEIAGVGDTQYFGPGTRLTVL.

This clone was observed a single time. This chain joins TRBV2 and TRBJ1-2, with a possible D match to TRBD1 (6 bases). Germline V gene data show CDR1 as SNHLY and CDR2 as FYNNEI. Trimming left V 3 bases short and J 8 bases short, with 16 bases between. This CDR3 region has 14 residues. The CDR3 coding sequence is TGTGCCAGCAGTGAGGCCCCAGGGGCCGGAGGCTACACCTTC. This codes for CASSEAPGAGGYTF.

The rearrangement uses TRBV19 and TRBJ2-1; a possible D gene is TRBD2 (5 bases). The ends were cut back, 1 base at V and 1 base at J, with 8 bases in the middle. Germline values: CDR1 LNHDA, CDR2 SQIVND (reference sequence). The CDR3 extends over 15 amino acids. CDR3: CASSIGRTSYNEQFF. As DNA, the CDR3 is TGTGCCAGTAGTATAGGACGGACTTCCTACAATGAGCAGTTCTTC.

This clone was detected a few times. This chain joins TRBV19 and TRBJ2-2, with TRBD2 identical over 7 bases. The CDR3 runs to 17 residues. J gave up 4 bases and V 2 bases, and 10 bases lay outside the gene matches. Germline CDR1 is LNHDA and CDR2 is SQIVND (reference sequence). The CDR3 DNA reads TGTGCCAGTAGTATAAGGGGTGCGGGGGTTCGCACCGGGGAGCTGTTTTTT. Encoded protein: CASSIRGAGVRTGELFF.

The chain carries TRBV9 and TRBJ1-4; D unclear. The V gene's germline CDR1 is SGDLS and CDR2 YYNGEE. The CDR3 consists of 15 residues. Trimming removed 3 bases from V and 3 bases from J, with 12 bases in between. This CDR3 is CASSATTASNEKLFF. CDR3 coding DNA: TGTGCCAGCAGCGCAACAACTGCCTCTAATGAAAAACTGTTTTTT.

The CDR3 protein is CASSATGLYQETQYF. As DNA, the CDR3 is TGTGCCAGCAGTGCTACAGGGTTGTACCAAGAGACCCAGTACTTC. This chain uses TRBV2 with TRBJ2-5, with D possibly TRBD1 on 6 matching bases. The CDR3 is 15 amino acids. V gave up 4 bases and J gave up 0 bases, with 12 bases separating them. Germline CDR1 reads SNHLY; CDR2 reads FYNNEI.

This clone was picked up one time. CDR3 nucleotides: TGCGCCAGCAGCTTGCGTCGGATGAACACCGGGGAGCTGTTTTTT. It specifies CASSLRRMNTGELFF. V and J are TRBV5-1 and TRBJ2-2; D remains ambiguous. The CDR3 spans 15 residues. From germline, CDR1 is SGHRS and CDR2 YFSETQ. Trimming removed 1 base at V and 1 base at J, with 8 bases between.

The chain joins TRBV28 to TRBJ2-7, with TRBD2 as a possible D gene (6 bases). Germline loops: CDR1 MDHEN, CDR2 SYDVKM. The V end lost 7 bases, the J end lost 3 bases, and 13 bases lay between the germline ends. The CDR3 runs 13 residues. The CDR3 region has the DNA TGTGCCAGCATTCAGGGAGGAAGCTACGAGCAGTACTTC. Translating gives CASIQGGSYEQYF.

The chain carries TRBV30 and TRBJ2-1, with 11 nucleotides matching TRBD2. Germline CDR1 is GTSNPN and CDR2 is SVGIG (reference sequence). After removal of 1 base from V and 9 bases from J, the junction contained 5 bases not matched to a gene. This CDR3 region has 14 residues. The DNA of the CDR3 is TGTGCCTGGAGTGGTAGCGGGAGGGGGTCTGAGCAGTTCTTC. It specifies CAWSGSGRGSEQFF.

This chain joins TRBV7-9 and TRBJ2-7; D possibly matches TRBD1 or TRBD2 (6 bases each). Looked up from germline, CDR1 is SEHNR and CDR2 is FQNEAQ (reference sequence). Deletions cut 3 bases from V and 5 bases from J, with 23 bases between. The CDR3 totals 17 residues. The DNA of the CDR3 is TGTGCCAGCAGCTTGGGGGGAAGACGTACAGGGATCGACGAGCAGTACTTC. It yields the protein CASSLGGRRTGIDEQYF.

The chain combines TRBV6-1 with TRBJ2-1; 9 nucleotides line up with TRBD1. CDR1 and CDR2 (germline): MNHNS, SASEGT. Trimming cost V 0 bases and J 4 bases; bases outside gene matches: 4. The CDR3 length is 16 residues. CDR3 in amino acids: CASSEADRGWYNEQFF. CDR3 nucleotide sequence: TGTGCCAGCAGTGAAGCGGACAGGGGTTGGTACAATGAGCAGTTCTTC.

On this clone itself: The same CDR3 is also encoded by other DNA sequences in this sample. The chain joins TRBV5-1 to TRBJ1-3; 9 nucleotides agree with TRBD1. This CDR3 spans 15 amino acids. The germline CDR1 and CDR2 sequences are SGHRS and YFSETQ. The ends lost 5 bases at V and 4 bases at J; junction bases unmatched: 7. The CDR3, as DNA: TGCGCCAGCAGTATGGGACAGGGCAAAGGAAACACCATATATTTT. Encoded protein: CASSMGQGKGNTIYF.

The chain has TRBV9 and TRBJ1-2; D might be TRBD1 (5 bases). The CDR3 is 18 residues long. From germline, CDR1 is SGDLS and CDR2 YYNGEE. V was cut by 0 bases and J by 3 bases, with 21 bases left in between. The CDR3 sequence: CASSVGGSRVGDDYGYTF. In DNA, the CDR3 is TGTGCCAGCAGCGTAGGGGGTTCCAGGGTTGGGGATGACTATGGCTACACCTTC.

This chain uses TRBV28 with TRBJ2-5, with a tentative D call TRBD1 (5 bases). The J call may not be correct, given that the DNA end is closer to TRBJ2-7. The CDR3 is made up of 12 amino acids. Per the germline V gene, CDR1 is MDHEN and CDR2 is SYDVKM. In DNA, the CDR3 is TGTGCCAGCAGTAGGACACTCTACGAGCAGTACTTC. This encodes CASSRTLYEQYF.

The rearrangement uses TRBV7-3 and TRBJ2-7; 7 bases are a match to TRBD1. The CDR3 is 13 residues long. Germline trimming cut 8 bases from V and 3 bases from J; bases unmatched to any gene: 7. Germline CDR1 reads SGHTA; CDR2 reads FQGTGA. The CDR3 region has the DNA TGTGCCAGCTCCCGGGACAGACTCTACGAGCAGTACTTC. Translation: CASSRDRLYEQYF.

For the CDR3, the DNA is TGTGCCAGCAGTCCATCCGTAGGGGGAACTAATGAAAAACTGTTTTTT. Translation gives CASSPSVGGTNEKLFF. The V call is TRBV11-2, the J call TRBJ1-4, with D maybe TRBD1 (6 bases). Trimming removed 6 bases at V and 1 base at J, with 15 bases between. The CDR3 has 16 residues. Germline values: CDR1 SGHAT, CDR2 FQNNGV.

V is TRBV28 and J is TRBJ2-3; 8 bases fit TRBD1. This CDR3 spans 15 amino acids. CDR1 MDHEN and CDR2 SYDVKM come from the germline V gene. The trim removed 3 bases at V and 1 base at J, leaving 3 bases unmatched. As DNA, the CDR3 is TGTGCCAGCAGTTTGGGCAGGGGGCGCACAGATACGCAGTATTTT. Encoded protein: CASSLGRGRTDTQYF.

This clone was seen only once. J is TRBJ1-2 and V is TRBV7-8, with D tentatively TRBD1 (6 bases). The CDR3 is 14 residues long. Germline-derived CDR1 and CDR2 are SGHVS and FQNEAQ. V was cut by 2 bases and J by 4 bases, with 11 bases left in between. The CDR3 DNA sequence: TGTGCCAGCAGCTTACGGGGGGCTGTCTATGGCTACACCTTC. It encodes CASSLRGAVYGYTF.

This clone came up once. The gene calls are TRBV28 and TRBJ2-7, with D hard to call. CDR1 is MDHEN, CDR2 SYDVKM, per germline. V lost 5 bases to trimming and J lost 6 bases, with 14 bases between them. There are 13 residues in the CDR3. The CDR3 DNA follows: TGTGCCAGCAGTATTATGGCCCACGGCGAGCAGTACTTC. Translation gives CASSIMAHGEQYF.

The chain is built from TRBV7-2 and TRBJ2-7, with D possibly being TRBD2 (5 bases). V gave up 4 bases and J gave up 0 bases, with 10 bases separating them. The CDR3 consists of 14 residues. The V gene's germline CDR1 is SGHTA and CDR2 FQGNSA. The CDR3 DNA reads as TGTGCCAGCAGCTCAGAGGACTTCTCCTACGAGCAGTACTTC. It codes for CASSSEDFSYEQYF.

The CDR3 sequence is CASRRTGLNTEAFF. CDR3 DNA sequence: TGTGCCAGCAGGAGGACAGGTTTGAACACTGAAGCTTTCTTT. The V and J genes are TRBV2 and TRBJ1-1, with TRBD1 matching over 7 bases. The CDR3 is 14 residues long. Germline-derived CDR1 and CDR2 are SNHLY and FYNNEI. J gave up 0 bases and V 6 bases, and 4 bases lay outside the gene matches.

The V and J genes are TRBV7-9 and TRBJ1-5; the match to TRBD1 covers 8 bases. The CDR3 covers 17 residues. From germline, CDR1 is SEHNR and CDR2 FQNEAQ (reference sequence). J was trimmed by 0 bases and V by 5 bases; bases with no gene match: 9. The CDR3 DNA follows: TGTGCCAGCAGCGAGGACAGGGACTACTATAGCAATCAGCCCCAGCATTTT. Amino acids: CASSEDRDYYSNQPQHF. Full variable domain (missing parts from reference TRBV7-9 and TRBJ1-5): DTGVSQNPRHKITKRGQNVTFRCDPISEHNRLYWYRQTLGQGPEFLTYFQNEAQLEKSRLLSDRFSAERPKGSFSTLEIQRTEQGDSAMYLCASSEDRDYYSNQPQHFGDGTRLSIL.